What follows is one TCR beta chain and its context. Its antigen is unknown. In the naive CD8 group, cells lacked CD45RO and were positively selected for CCR7, so terminally differentiated effector memory CD45RA+ cells were left out. This sample is drawn from a study of shared clonotypes between healthy human individuals. Study-wide results and limits: Relative to memory subsets, naive subsets generally showed larger estimated richness. The four-donor shared clonotypes exceeded non-shared clonotypes in generation probability, with non-shared ones scoring lower.

V shed 0 bases and J 4 bases; nucleotides not matched to a gene: 9. This CDR3 spans 16 amino acids. Germline V gene data show CDR1 as SGHAT and CDR2 as FQNNGV. Libraries were prepared by immunoSEQ multiplex PCR; TCRdb keeps only in-frame clonotypes and omits some of them. The repertoire holds about 590,000 clones, about 95% seen once, with approximately 0.1% in the top ten. V and J are TRBV11-2 and TRBJ2-7; 7 nucleotides agree with TRBD2. Sequenced input: naive CD8+ T cells sorted from blood. The receptor comes from a woman aged 25 to 45 in good health. The CDR3 coding sequence is TGTGCCAGCAGCTTAGATTGGGCGGGAGAGGGGTACGAGCAGTACTTC. This translates into CASSLDWAGEGYEQYF.